What follows are 7 T cell receptor beta chains derived from one specimen sequenced in a study of beta chain features in type 1 diabetes. What was sequenced were expressed TCRB transcripts, since all of the isolated RNA had been reverse transcribed. Sequenced by immunoSEQ multiplex PCR; TCRdb stores in-frame clones only, minus some. The sample includes 900,000 or so clones, 15% to 20% of them seen just once. Sequencing was done on a sample of naive CD4+ T cells from blood. The receptors were gathered from a woman aged 18-29 years in good health.

A few counts support this clone. The rearrangement joins TRBV28 to TRBJ1-4; D ambiguous. The V and J ends lost 5 bases and 4 bases respectively, with 11 bases between them. This CDR3 is 14 amino acids long. Germline CDR1 and CDR2: MDHEN and SYDVKM. The CDR3 sequence: CASSRAAYNEKLFF. The CDR3 nucleotides read TGTGCCAGCAGTAGGGCAGCTTATAATGAAAAACTGTTTTTT.

This clone was counted a few times. V is TRBV25-1 and J is TRBJ1-4; 10 positions agree with TRBD1. The V segment lost 1 base and the J segment 6 bases; nucleotides outside the gene matches: 5. The CDR3 runs 16 residues. Germline V gene lookup returns CDR1 MGHDK and CDR2 SYGVNS. DNA for the CDR3: TGTGCCAGCAGTGAATTTGGTGGGACAGGGGATGAAAAACTGTTTTTT. It specifies CASSEFGGTGDEKLFF.

V and J are TRBV7-3 and TRBJ2-3; D perhaps matches TRBD2 (5 bases). Trimming cost V 1 base and J 1 base, with 9 bases left between them. CDR1 SGHTA and CDR2 FQGTGA come from the germline V gene. The CDR3 is made up of 15 amino acids. This CDR3 reads CASSLSSGGTDTQYF. CDR3 coding DNA: TGTGCCAGCAGCTTAAGTTCCGGGGGCACAGATACGCAGTATTTT. Full variable domain (rest looked up from reference TRBV7-3 and TRBJ2-3): GAGVSQTPSNKVTEKGKYVELRCDPISGHTALYWYRQSLGQGPEFLIYFQGTGAADDSGLPNDRFFAVRPEGSVSTLKIQRTERGDSAVYLCASSLSSGGTDTQYFGPGTRLTVL.

The chain recombines TRBV7-9 with TRBJ2-3, with D tentatively TRBD2 (5 bases). Per germline, CDR1 SEHNR and CDR2 FQNEAQ (reference sequence). The CDR3 extends over 15 amino acids. V was clipped by 0 bases and J by 4 bases, with 11 bases between them. CDR3 DNA sequence: TGTGCCAGCAGCTTAGCTCCGGGGAGCGCAGATACGCAGTATTTT. It yields the protein CASSLAPGSADTQYF.

In regard to this clone: This sample also contains other DNA sequences that code for the same CDR3. This sequence joins TRBV10-3 and TRBJ2-3, with D maybe TRBD2 (6 bases). Germline lookup yields CDR1 ENHRY and CDR2 SYGVKD. The CDR3 has 14 amino acids. The germline V and J ends were trimmed by 0 bases and 6 bases, with 10 bases remaining between them. In nucleotides, the CDR3 is TGTGCCATCAGTGAGTCGGGCGGGGCGGATACGCAGTATTTT. Amino acid sequence: CAISESGGADTQYF.

V and J are TRBV19 and TRBJ2-6; D might be TRBD2 (5 bases). V dropped 6 bases and J dropped 1 base, with 13 bases sitting between them. The germline gives CDR1 LNHDA, CDR2 SQIVND (reference sequence). The CDR3 loop spans 16 amino acids. The CDR3 reads CASSSPPGSGANVLTF. Here the CDR3 DNA reads TGTGCCAGTAGCTCCCCACCGGGATCTGGGGCCAACGTCCTGACTTTC.

The chain links TRBV11-1 to TRBJ2-6, with a tentative D call TRBD2 (5 bases). The length of the CDR3 is 18 residues. Per the germline V gene, CDR1 is SGHAT and CDR2 is FQDESV (reference sequence). Deletions cut 4 bases from V and 0 bases from J, with 16 bases between. CDR3 loop: CASSSSYVGSSGANVLTF. CDR3 coding DNA: TGTGCCAGCAGCTCCTCGTACGTGGGGAGCTCTGGGGCCAACGTCCTGACTTTC. The variable domain in full, with the rest retrieved from reference TRBV11-1 and TRBJ2-6, is EAEVAQSPRYKITEKSQAVAFWCDPISGHATLYWYRQILGQGPELLVQFQDESVVDDSQLPKDRFSAERLKGVDSTLKIQPAELGDSAMYLCASSSSYVGSSGANVLTFGAGSRLTVL.